These T cell receptor beta chains were read from a single sample in a study of blood T cell repertoires in COVID-19. Profiling relied on immunoSEQ multiplex PCR, and the TCRdb table lists in-frame clones only, not all of them. The sample has over 350,000 clones, more than 80% seen once. Material for sequencing was peripheral blood. The receptors were sampled from a woman aged 25-40 years with active or convalescent COVID-19. Each CDR3 is given with its conserved first and last residue. Each record gives: D gene, J gene, V gene, clone size, CDR3 DNA, CDR3 protein. A D gene is named only where the DNA matches it firmly. The size entry is marked missing in some rows and otherwise reads once, few, many or a size class.

>.|TRBJ2-5|TRBV9|.
TGTGCCAGCAGCGTAGTCAGCCAAGAGACCCAGTACTTC
CASSVVSQETQYF
>.|TRBJ2-5|TRBV6-1|.
TGTGCCAGCAGTGAAGGGCACACACCCCCCAGGACCCAGTACTTC
CASSEGHTPPRTQYF
>.|TRBJ2-6|TRBV4-1|.
TGCGCCAGCAGCCCACAAGCGTTCGGCGCTGGGGCCAACGTCCTGACTTTC
CASSPQAFGAGANVLTF
>.|TRBJ1-2|TRBV5-4|.
TGTGCCAGCAGCTTCGAGGCGGCAGGGGTTATCTATGGCTACACCTTC
CASSFEAAGVIYGYTF
>.|TRBJ1-3|TRBV6-1|.
TGTGCCAGCAGTGAGGTCACGAGCGGAGGAAACACCATATATTTT
CASSEVTSGGNTIYF
>.|TRBJ2-7|TRBV5-1|.
TGCGCCAGCAGCTTGGCCGGGAATAACTACGAGCAGTACTTC
CASSLAGNNYEQYF
>.|TRBJ1-5|TRBV11-3|.
TGTGCCAGCAGCTTGGACACCTCGGGCAATCAGCCCCAGCATTTT
CASSLDTSGNQPQHF
>TRBD1|TRBJ1-4|TRBV11-2|.
TGTGCCAGCAGCTTATATTCAGGGGGCGCGGTTGTTTCCGAAAAACTGTTTTTT
CASSLYSGGAVVSEKLFF
>.|TRBJ2-2|TRBV11-2|.
TGTGCCAGCAGCTTACAGATAGGGGCCGGGGAGCTGTTTTTT
CASSLQIGAGELFF
>TRBD1|TRBJ1-2|TRBV7-8|.
TGTGCCAGCAGCTCGGGACAGGTGGGCTACACCTTC
CASSSGQVGYTF
>.|TRBJ1-6|TRBV9|.
TGTGCCAGCAGCGTGGGGCTGGATAATTCACCCCTCCACTTT
CASSVGLDNSPLHF
>TRBD1|TRBJ1-3|TRBV5-8|.
TGTGCCAGCAGCGAGACAGGGGCCCCTGGAAACACCATATATTTT
CASSETGAPGNTIYF
>.|TRBJ1-1|TRBV7-9|.
TGTGCCAGCAGCCGGGACTCCCTCGGGGCTTTCTTT
CASSRDSLGAFF
>.|TRBJ1-1|TRBV18|.
TGTGCCAGCTCACCATCCCTTGTCGTCACTGAAGCTTTCTTT
CASSPSLVVTEAFF
>TRBD1|TRBJ1-2|TRBV12-5|.
TGTGCTAGTGGTTTGGACGGGACAGTAAAGAACTATGGCTACACCTTC
CASGLDGTVKNYGYTF
>TRBD2|TRBJ2-7|TRBV25-1|few
TGTGCCAGCAGTGATCGGGGGGGGCTAGGTGCGGCCGAGCAGTACTTC
CASSDRGGLGAAEQYF
>.|TRBJ2-3|TRBV6-5|.
TGTGCCAGCAGTTACTCCGGCGGAGATACGCAGTATTTT
CASSYSGGDTQYF
>TRBD1|TRBJ2-7|TRBV29-1|.
TGCAGCGTTGAAGATCTTGGACAGGGTTACGAGCAGTACTTC
CSVEDLGQGYEQYF
>TRBD1|TRBJ1-2|TRBV6-1|.
TGTGCCAGCAGTGAAAGACAGGGCAACTATGGCTACACCTTC
CASSERQGNYGYTF